The 21 T cell receptor beta chains below were found in one sample sequenced in a study of cytomegalovirus exposure and HLA in healthy donors. The PCR employed 60 Vbeta primers together with 13 Jbeta primers. Some clones are missing from TCRdb's copy, which holds only in-frame ones; the method was immunoSEQ multiplex PCR. This table has approximately 100,000 clones, around 81% appearing once. Source material: PBMCs. All receptors come from a woman under 40 in good health and CMV-seronegative.

The chain is built from TRBV6-1 and TRBJ2-5; TRBD2 matches at 7 bases. Looked up from germline, CDR1 is MNHNS and CDR2 is SASEGT. V trimming: 6 bases; J trimming: 3 bases; junction bases outside the gene matches: 7. CDR3 length equals 14 residues. CDR3 sequence (DNA): TGTGCCAGCAGGAGATCGGGAGGCGAAGAGACCCAGTACTTC. Protein product: CASRRSGGEETQYF.

CDR3 region: CASSARYNEQFF. CDR3 nucleotides: TGTGCCAGTAGTGCCCGGTACAATGAGCAGTTCTTC. V gene TRBV19 combines with J gene TRBJ2-1; D gene ambiguous. The ends were cut back, 5 bases at V and 4 bases at J, with 6 bases in the middle. Germline V gives CDR1 LNHDA, CDR2 SQIVND (reference sequence). The CDR3 runs to 12 residues.

This clone was recorded a few times. The CDR3 loop reads CASSEVAGVDTGELFF. In DNA, the CDR3 is TGTGCCAGCAGTGAAGTAGCGGGAGTCGACACCGGGGAGCTGTTTTTT. V gene TRBV25-1 combines with J gene TRBJ2-2; the match to TRBD2 covers 9 bases. Germline lookup yields CDR1 MGHDK and CDR2 SYGVNS. V trimming: 2 bases; J trimming: 3 bases; junction bases outside the gene matches: 4. The CDR3 runs to 16 residues.

This clone was recorded once. The J gene is TRBJ1-1, the V gene TRBV14, with no clear D. V was pared by 0 bases and J by 6 bases, with 14 bases between. The CDR3 consists of 15 residues. Germline V CDR1 and CDR2: SGHDN, FVKESK. The chain's CDR3 is CASSQDRRYGAEAFF. The CDR3 DNA reads as TGTGCCAGCAGCCAAGATCGCAGATACGGGGCTGAAGCTTTCTTT.

This rearrangement joins TRBV18 to TRBJ2-3; a weak D match, TRBD2 (5 bases). Trimming stripped 4 bases from V and 4 bases from J, with 12 bases between. This CDR3 has 14 amino acids. Germline-derived CDR1 and CDR2 are KGHSH and LQKENI. CDR3 nucleotides: TGTGCCAGCTCACTCTCGGGGTCTGCAGATACGCAGTATTTT. Its protein is CASSLSGSADTQYF.

V and J are TRBV19 and TRBJ1-1, with TRBD1 identical over 8 bases. The CDR3 extends over 14 amino acids. The germline CDR1 and CDR2 sequences are LNHDA and SQIVND (reference sequence). The V gene end was trimmed by 6 bases and the J gene end by 4 bases; junction bases not matched to a gene: 7. In DNA form, the CDR3 reads TGTGCCAGTAGGGACAGGGTCGGGTCCACTGAAGCTTTCTTT. This sequence encodes CASRDRVGSTEAFF.

In regard to this clone: The junction departs from germline at one end; a sequencing error may be responsible. The V gene is TRBV7-7, the J gene TRBJ2-2, with 7 bases aligning to TRBD1. CDR1 and CDR2 from the germline V gene are SSHAT and FNYEAQ (reference sequence). This CDR3 is built from 15 residues. This chain's CDR3 is CASSQDRSNTGELFF. DNA for the CDR3: TGTGCTAGCAGTCAGGACAGGTCGAACACCGGGGAGCTGTTTTTT. The complete variable domain, with remaining parts taken from reference TRBV7-7 and TRBJ2-2, reads GAGVSQSPRYKVTKRGQDVTLRCDPISSHATLYWYQQALGQGPEFLTYFNYEAQPDKSGLPSDRFSAERPEGSISTLTIQRTEQRDSAMYRCASSQDRSNTGELFFGEGSRLTVL.

V is TRBV5-5 and J is TRBJ2-2; 11 nucleotides agree with TRBD2. V was clipped by 0 bases and J by 0 bases; unmatched bases: 4. Germline V gene lookup returns CDR1 SGHKS and CDR2 YYEKEE (reference sequence). The CDR3 is 18 residues long. The CDR3 sequence is CASSLGLAGGSNTGELFF. The CDR3, as DNA: TGTGCCAGCAGCTTGGGGCTAGCGGGAGGATCGAACACCGGGGAGCTGTTTTTT.

This rearrangement joins TRBV7-8 to TRBJ1-1; 8 bases are a match to TRBD1. V lost 0 bases and J lost 2; bases outside the gene matches: 2. The CDR3 is made up of 15 amino acids. CDR1 is SGHVS and CDR2 is FQNEAQ in the germline V gene. In nucleotides, the CDR3 is TGTGCCAGCAGCTTAGCTGGACAGGGAAACACTGAAGCTTTCTTT. Its protein product is CASSLAGQGNTEAFF.

The V gene is TRBV2, the J gene TRBJ2-3, with D possibly TRBD2 on 6 matching bases. Trimming removed 8 bases at V and 1 base at J, with 16 bases between. Looked up from germline, CDR1 is SNHLY and CDR2 is FYNNEI. The CDR3 consists of 15 residues. The CDR3 region is CASLALAFGTDTQYF. CDR3 nucleotide sequence: TGTGCCAGCCTAGCCCTAGCGTTTGGCACAGATACGCAGTATTTT.

This clone has more than one count but fewer than ten. In DNA form, the CDR3 reads TGCGCCAGCAGCTTGGTTGCGGGAGGGGCCGGGGAGCTGTTTTTT. It encodes CASSLVAGGAGELFF. The rearrangement links TRBV5-1 to TRBJ2-2, with 9 nucleotides matching TRBD2. Per germline, CDR1 SGHRS and CDR2 YFSETQ. V shed 0 bases and J 6 bases; nucleotides not matched to a gene: 3. The CDR3 covers 15 residues.

The chain has TRBV4-3 and TRBJ2-3; 10 bases align to TRBD2. V was pared by 1 base and J by 6 bases, with 4 bases of the junction left unmatched. The CDR3 runs to 15 residues. From germline, CDR1 is LGHNA and CDR2 YSLEER. In nucleotides, the CDR3 is TGCGCCAGCAGCCAAGTAGCGGGAGGTTCTGATACGCAGTATTTT. The encoded protein is CASSQVAGGSDTQYF.

This clone appeared a single time. The chain carries TRBV2 and TRBJ2-1, with 7 bases identical to TRBD1. V trimming: 6 bases; J trimming: 7 bases; junction bases outside the gene matches: 6. This CDR3 contains 13 residues. In germline, CDR1 is SNHLY, CDR2 FYNNEI. The CDR3 protein is CASSRDSLNEQFF. The DNA for the CDR3 is TGTGCCAGCAGCAGGGACAGTCTGAATGAGCAGTTCTTC.

J is TRBJ2-5 and V is TRBV6-1; no clear D. V was shortened by 5 bases and J by 2 bases, with 15 bases between the two germline ends. Germline V gene data show CDR1 as MNHNS and CDR2 as SASEGT. This CDR3 is 15 amino acids long. The CDR3 DNA follows: TGTGCCAGCAGTTTCGTTGACTTATTTCAAGAGACCCAGTACTTC. Residues: CASSFVDLFQETQYF.

The chain employs TRBV7-6 and TRBJ2-5; 8 nucleotides align to TRBD2. The CDR3 extends over 13 amino acids. V lost 3 bases, J lost 5 bases, and 2 bases stayed unmatched. Germline V gene sequence: CDR1 SGHVS, CDR2 FNYEAQ. CDR3 DNA: TGTGCCAGCAGCTTGGGACTAGGGGAGACCCAGTACTTC. It codes for CASSLGLGETQYF. Filled out from reference TRBV7-6 and TRBJ2-5, the complete variable domain reads GAGVSQSPRYKVTKRGQDVALRCDPISGHVSLYWYRQALGQGPEFLTYFNYEAQQDKSGLPNDRFSAERPEGSISTLTIQRTEQRDSAMYRCASSLGLGETQYFGPGTRLLVL.

Turning to this clone: The junction shows a germline mismatch at one end, possibly a read error. The chain joins TRBV7-9 to TRBJ2-1; 7 nucleotides line up with TRBD2. Germline lookup yields CDR1 SEHNR and CDR2 FQNEAQ (reference sequence). This CDR3 comprises 14 residues. The CDR3 protein is CLKVGLADINEQFF. The CDR3 DNA is TGCTTAAAGGTGGGTCTAGCGGACATCAATGAGCAGTTCTTC.

The chain uses TRBV29-1 and TRBJ2-6; maybe TRBD1 (5 bases). Trimming took off 0 bases at V and 0 bases at J, with 9 bases between the two ends. Germline CDR1 SQVTM, CDR2 ANQGSEA. The CDR3 is 16 amino acids. CDR3 loop: CSVEDHRHSGANVLTF. The CDR3 DNA reads as TGCAGCGTTGAAGATCACAGGCACTCTGGGGCCAACGTCCTGACTTTC.

The chain recombines TRBV19 with TRBJ2-2; 7 positions match TRBD2. The V segment lost 3 bases and the J segment 6 bases; nucleotides outside the gene matches: 10. The CDR3 spans 16 residues. CDR1 LNHDA and CDR2 SQIVND come from the germline V gene (reference sequence). The CDR3 protein is CASSINGGSGSGELFF. The DNA for the CDR3 is TGTGCCAGTAGTATTAACGGCGGGAGTGGGTCCGGGGAGCTGTTTTTT.

The chain combines TRBV28 with TRBJ2-1; 8 bases align to TRBD1. V shed 6 bases and J 15 bases; nucleotides not matched to a gene: 10. Germline values: CDR1 MDHEN, CDR2 SYDVKM. This CDR3 spans 12 amino acids. CDR3 loop: CASSSRGQDRFF. CDR3 bases: TGTGCCAGCAGCTCCAGGGGGCAGGATCGGTTCTTC.

For the CDR3, the DNA is TGCAGCGTTGAAGTCGGCGGGAGGGCCGTGGGTGAGCAGTTCTTC. Protein sequence: CSVEVGGRAVGEQFF. The V gene is TRBV29-1, the J gene TRBJ2-1, with TRBD2 matching 9 bases. Germline values: CDR1 SQVTM, CDR2 ANQGSEA. There are 15 residues in the CDR3. The trim removed 1 base at V and 9 bases at J, leaving 10 bases unmatched.

The chain recombines TRBV28 with TRBJ2-7; D gene unclear. Germline assignment: CDR1 MDHEN and CDR2 SYDVKM. This CDR3 comprises 13 residues. The germline V and J ends were trimmed by 7 bases and 6 bases, with 16 bases remaining between them. CDR3 region: CASNKRRIAEQYF. The CDR3, as DNA: TGTGCCAGCAACAAAAGGCGGATTGCCGAGCAGTACTTC.